Below are 28 T cell receptor beta chains sequenced from a single sample in a study of shared clonotypes between healthy human individuals. Data came from immunoSEQ multiplex PCR; TCRdb stores just in-frame clones and leaves some out. Seen here are 1,400,000 or so clones, approximately 98.5% observed once, and the top ten hold about 0.4%. Sequencing input: naive CD4+ T cells sorted from blood. Subset given: CD45RA+ positively selected. The receptors stem from a man between 25 and 39 years old in good health.

V usage is TRBV19 and J usage is TRBJ1-5; maybe TRBD1 (5 bases). V was cut by 1 base and J by 11 bases, with 21 bases left in between. CDR1 and CDR2 from the germline V gene are LNHDA and SQIVND (reference sequence). This CDR3 is built from 16 residues. This CDR3 reads CASSIGARIPGGSQHF. DNA for the CDR3: TGTGCCAGTAGTATAGGGGCCCGGATCCCCGGGGGGTCCCAGCATTTT.

This rearrangement joins TRBV6-6 to TRBJ2-2; 7 bases fit TRBD2. This CDR3 is 15 amino acids long. CDR1 and CDR2 (germline): MNHNY, SVGAGI (reference sequence). J gave up 1 base and V 2 bases, and 1 base lay outside the gene matches. CDR3 DNA: TGTGCCAGCAGTTACACGGGGGGGAACACCGGGGAGCTGTTTTTT. Translated: CASSYTGGNTGELFF.

The chain carries TRBV7-8 and TRBJ1-1, with TRBD1 as a possible D gene (5 bases). Germline V gene sequence: CDR1 SGHVS, CDR2 FQNEAQ. The CDR3 sequence is 15 residues long. V gave up 5 bases and J gave up 5 bases, with 18 bases separating them. The CDR3 DNA reads TGTGCCAGCAGCCCCTCTGGGGGGGTCTCGACTGAAGCTTTCTTT. It translates to CASSPSGGVSTEAFF. Full variable domain (missing parts from reference TRBV7-8 and TRBJ1-1): GAGVSQSPRYKVAKRGQDVALRCDPISGHVSLFWYQQALGQGPEFLTYFQNEAQLDKSGLPSDRFFAERPEGSVSTLKIQRTQQEDSAVYLCASSPSGGVSTEAFFGQGTRLTVV.

The V gene is TRBV11-2, the J gene TRBJ2-1, with D unclear. The germline V and J ends were trimmed by 3 bases and 9 bases, with 6 bases remaining between them. Germline CDR1 reads SGHAT; CDR2 reads FQNNGV. This CDR3 has 11 residues. As DNA, the CDR3 is TGTGCCAGCAGCTTGCTGGTTGAGCAGTTCTTC. Translating it yields CASSLLVEQFF.

The rearrangement uses TRBV18 and TRBJ2-2, with 9 bases that match TRBD1. Per germline, CDR1 KGHSH and CDR2 LQKENI. This CDR3 has 14 amino acids. V shed 5 bases and J 4 bases; nucleotides not matched to a gene: 2. CDR3 sequence (DNA): TGTGCCAGCTCAAGGGACAGGGCCACCGGGGAGCTGTTTTTT. Its translation: CASSRDRATGELFF.

The rearrangement joins TRBV5-4 to TRBJ1-1; maybe TRBD1 (6 bases). Trimming cost V 4 bases and J 6 bases, with 16 bases left between them. The CDR3 runs to 14 residues. Germline CDR1 reads SGHNT; CDR2 reads YYREEE (reference sequence). CDR3 bases: TGTGCCAGCAGCCAGAAACAGGGTTGGCCTGAAGCTTTCTTT. This gives the protein CASSQKQGWPEAFF.

The chain recombines TRBV6-6 with TRBJ2-2; no clear D. The V end was cut by 5 bases, the J end by 4 bases, with 8 bases between. Per the germline V gene, CDR1 is MNHNY and CDR2 is SVGAGI (reference sequence). CDR3 size: 13 residues. The CDR3 nucleotides are TGTGCCAGCAGTCCTCGGGCCACCGGGGAGCTGTTTTTT. This codes for CASSPRATGELFF.

The chain is built from TRBV9 and TRBJ1-5; TRBD1 might be the D (6 bases). The CDR3 extends over 15 amino acids. CDR1 and CDR2 from the germline V gene are SGDLS and YYNGEE. Trimming pared 0 bases from V and 5 bases from J, leaving 12 bases between. This chain's CDR3 is CASSVGGLSDQPQHF. CDR3 DNA sequence: TGTGCCAGCAGCGTAGGGGGGCTTTCGGATCAGCCCCAGCATTTT.

The V call is TRBV9, the J call TRBJ2-7; D is unclear. Germline CDR1 reads SGDLS; CDR2 reads YYNGEE. The CDR3 runs 15 residues. The V end lost 4 bases, the J end lost 0 bases, and 14 bases lay between the germline ends. CDR3 in amino acids: CASSPTPESSYEQYF. In DNA, the CDR3 is TGTGCCAGCAGCCCTACCCCCGAAAGCTCCTACGAGCAGTACTTC.

The chain is built from TRBV10-3 and TRBJ1-5, with a weak D call TRBD1 (5 bases). Trimming removed 8 bases at V and 3 bases at J, with 11 bases between. The germline CDR1 and CDR2 sequences are ENHRY and SYGVKD. This CDR3 is 13 amino acids long. In nucleotides, the CDR3 is TGTGCCATCGCCCCAGGGTACAATCAGCCCCAGCATTTT. It encodes CAIAPGYNQPQHF.

J is TRBJ2-2 and V is TRBV19, with 12 bases matching TRBD2. CDR1 and CDR2 from the germline V gene are LNHDA and SQIVND (reference sequence). The trim removed 6 bases at V and 5 bases at J, leaving 4 bases unmatched. CDR3 length: 15 residues. CDR3: CASRVTSGSTGELFF. CDR3 in DNA: TGTGCCAGTAGGGTGACTAGCGGGAGTACCGGGGAGCTGTTTTTT. Complete variable domain (other parts from reference TRBV19 and TRBJ2-2): DGGITQSPKYLFRKEGQNVTLSCEQNLNHDAMYWYRQDPGQGLRLIYYSQIVNDFQKGDIAEGYSVSREKKESFPLTVTSAQKNPTAFYLCASRVTSGSTGELFFGEGSRLTVL.

The chain has TRBV2 and TRBJ1-1, with D hard to call. Germline assignment: CDR1 SNHLY and CDR2 FYNNEI. V gave up 4 bases and J gave up 12 bases, with 9 bases separating them. The CDR3 has 10 residues. CDR3 sequence (DNA): TGTGCCAGCAGTGCCGGGCCCTCTTTCTTT. Its protein is CASSAGPSFF.

The chain joins TRBV2 to TRBJ1-5; possible D gene TRBD1, 6 bases. The CDR3 covers 15 residues. Deletions cut 4 bases from V and 7 bases from J, with 17 bases between. The germline V gene encodes CDR1 SNHLY and CDR2 FYNNEI. The CDR3 here is CASSVGAGSRQPQHF. The CDR3 DNA reads TGTGCCAGCAGTGTGGGGGCTGGTTCGAGGCAGCCCCAGCATTTT.

The V gene is TRBV9, the J gene TRBJ2-2; D is tentatively TRBD1 or TRBD2 (5 bases each). The germline V gene has CDR1 SGDLS and CDR2 YYNGEE. Trimming removed 3 bases from V and 8 bases from J, with 14 bases in between. The CDR3 extends over 14 amino acids. The CDR3 protein is CASSGRGVTGELFF. CDR3 in DNA: TGTGCCAGCAGCGGTAGAGGGGTTACGGGGGAGCTGTTTTTT.

The rearrangement links TRBV15 to TRBJ2-3; the D is unclear. This CDR3 spans 15 amino acids. V was pared by 0 bases and J by 4 bases, with 11 bases between. Germline V gene lookup returns CDR1 LNHNV and CDR2 YYDKDF (reference sequence). The CDR3 coding sequence is TGTGCCACCAGCAGAGATGCGCGAAACGCAGATACGCAGTATTTT. Translated, it gives CATSRDARNADTQYF.

The V and J genes are TRBV11-2 and TRBJ2-2; maybe TRBD1 (5 bases). The V end was cut by 3 bases, the J end by 4 bases, with 12 bases between. CDR3 length: 15 residues. The V gene's germline CDR1 is SGHAT and CDR2 FQNNGV. The chain's CDR3 is CASSFDRGITGELFF. In DNA form, the CDR3 reads TGTGCCAGCAGCTTTGATAGGGGTATCACCGGGGAGCTGTTTTTT.

The gene calls are TRBV27 and TRBJ2-7, with a possible D match to TRBD2 (7 bases). Trimming left V 6 bases short and J 2 bases short, with 14 bases between. The CDR3 totals 14 residues. Germline CDR1 MNHEY, CDR2 SMNVEV (reference sequence). Here the CDR3 reads CASRQGGRTYEQYF. CDR3 in DNA: TGTGCCAGCAGACAGGGAGGGAGAACCTACGAGCAGTACTTC.

The chain employs TRBV7-2 and TRBJ1-4; no firm D call. Trimming took 5 bases from V and 7 from J, leaving 8 bases between them. Germline CDR1 SGHTA, CDR2 FQGNSA. This CDR3 has 12 residues. The DNA for the CDR3 is TGTGCCAGCAGCCCAAATGCTGAAAAACTGTTTTTT. Translated: CASSPNAEKLFF.

This chain joins TRBV10-1 and TRBJ2-6, with D perhaps matching TRBD2 (5 bases). Germline CDR1 and CDR2: WNHNN and SYGVQD (reference sequence). Trimming cost V 7 bases and J 2 bases, with 9 bases left between them. CDR3 length: 14 residues. CDR3 DNA sequence: TGCGCCAGCATTCGGGAAGCTGGGGCCAACGTCCTGACTTTC. Its translation: CASIREAGANVLTF.

The chain links TRBV27 to TRBJ2-7; 7 positions agree with TRBD2. V lost 1 base, J lost 1 base, and 4 bases stayed unmatched. Germline V gene lookup returns CDR1 MNHEY and CDR2 SMNVEV (reference sequence). The CDR3 sequence is 15 residues long. The CDR3 DNA reads as TGTGCCAGCAGTTTATGGTTGGGGGGGTCCTACGAGCAGTACTTC. Translated, it gives CASSLWLGGSYEQYF.

The chain carries TRBV7-8 and TRBJ2-5; D gene ambiguous. V was trimmed by 1 base and J by 1 base, leaving 7 bases between them. Germline CDR1 is SGHVS and CDR2 is FQNEAQ. CDR3 size: 14 residues. This chain's CDR3 is CASSLVTVQETQYF. The CDR3 DNA sequence: TGTGCCAGCAGCTTAGTTACAGTCCAAGAGACCCAGTACTTC.

V and J are TRBV30 and TRBJ2-3; D gene uncertain. The CDR3 has 13 amino acids. V shed 0 bases and J shed 9 bases, with 13 bases lying between them. CDR1 is GTSNPN, CDR2 SVGIG, per germline (reference sequence). This CDR3 is CAWSVNSPHTQYF. The CDR3 region has the DNA TGTGCCTGGAGTGTAAATTCCCCGCACACGCAGTATTTT.

The J gene is TRBJ2-7, the V gene TRBV27; 8 bases are shared with TRBD2. The germline V gene encodes CDR1 MNHEY and CDR2 SMNVEV (reference sequence). The junction had 10 bases not matched to a gene; V was cut back by 8 bases and J by 7 bases. The CDR3 loop spans 13 amino acids. The CDR3 DNA reads as TGTGCCAGCGCTTCGGGAGGGCCCTGGGAGCAGTACTTC. This translates into CASASGGPWEQYF.

V and J are TRBV6-1 and TRBJ2-2; D is uncertain. V lost 9 bases to trimming and J lost 7 bases, with 12 bases between them. This CDR3 has 12 residues. Germline CDR1 is MNHNS and CDR2 is SASEGT. The CDR3 sequence: CASRTVHGELFF. CDR3 sequence (DNA): TGTGCCAGTAGGACCGTCCACGGGGAGCTGTTTTTT.

The chain uses TRBV7-2 and TRBJ2-6; D possibly corresponds to TRBD2 (5 bases). V gave up 5 bases and J gave up 4 bases, with 12 bases separating them. The CDR3 runs to 15 residues. Germline values: CDR1 SGHTA, CDR2 FQGNSA. CDR3 loop: CASSREGRGANVLTF. CDR3 nucleotides: TGTGCCAGCAGCAGAGAGGGCAGGGGGGCCAACGTCCTGACTTTC. Combining the CDR3 with reference TRBV7-2 and TRBJ2-6 gives the whole variable domain GAGVSQSPSNKVTEKGKDVELRCDPISGHTALYWYRQSLGQGLEFLIYFQGNSAPDKSGLPSDRFSAERTGGSVSTLTIQRTQQEDSAVYLCASSREGRGANVLTFGAGSRLTVL.

CDR3 sequence reads: CASSSSGLYEQYF. DNA for the CDR3: TGTGCCAGCAGTTCTAGCGGTCTATACGAGCAGTACTTC. This chain links TRBV7-6 with TRBJ2-7, with TRBD2 matching 7 bases. The CDR3 is 13 residues long. Per the germline V gene, CDR1 is SGHVS and CDR2 is FNYEAQ. Losses at the gene ends were 6 bases for V and 4 bases for J; bases not matched to a gene: 6.

V usage is TRBV29-1 and J usage is TRBJ2-2; 13 bases fit TRBD2. After removal of 4 bases from V and 6 bases from J, the junction contained 5 bases not matched to a gene. The CDR3 contains 15 residues. Germline lookup yields CDR1 SQVTM and CDR2 ANQGSEA. The CDR3 sequence is CSVGRGLAGSGELFF. The DNA for the CDR3 is TGCAGCGTTGGTCGGGGACTAGCGGGATCCGGGGAGCTGTTTTTT.

The genes are TRBV6-5 and TRBJ2-2; a possible D gene is TRBD1 (6 bases). V lost 6 bases and J lost 2, with 10 bases in between. Germline V gene sequence: CDR1 MNHEY, CDR2 SVGAGI. The CDR3 extends over 14 amino acids. The CDR3: CASRRDINTGELFF. The CDR3 coding sequence is TGTGCCAGCAGGAGGGACATAAACACCGGGGAGCTGTTTTTT.